This T cell receptor (beta chain) was identified in a study of T cells in Graves' hyperthyroidism and ophthalmopathy. Patients were excluded for uncontrolled infection, other autoimmune disease, pregnancy or lactation. A few counts support this clonotype. Its antigen is as yet unknown. Amplification of TCR beta CDR3 regions was performed using RNA transcripts as template. With the HTBI primer set, the TCR CDR3 went through a first round of RT-PCR. TCRdb redid the calling of the multiplex PCR reads with MiXCR, one entry per CDR3 protein. In the table there are around 690,000 distinct CDR3 sequences, 17% of which are singletons. Whole-study results and caveats: A model of 13 V-J pairs discriminated ophthalmopathy from stable hyperthyroidism. Blood held most thyroid clonotypes expanded above 0.001 frequency.

The specimen sequenced was blood. This clonotype was sampled from a man over 45 with Graves' hyperthyroidism.

Here the CDR3 DNA reads TGTGCCACCAGTGACAGCCTGAGCACCGGGGAGCTGTTTTTT. It specifies CATSDSLSTGELFF. The chain links TRBV24-1 to TRBJ2-2; D is uncertain. The CDR3 is made up of 14 amino acids. Germline V CDR1 and CDR2: KGHDR, SFDVKD. The V gene lost 4 bases and the J gene lost 4 bases, with 9 bases spanning the gap.